These T cell receptor beta chains were read from a single sample in a study of chemoradiotherapy in HPV16-positive cancers. TCRdb keeps only in-frame clones here, not all; method: immunoSEQ multiplex PCR. The sample has thousands of clones; more than 75% are singletons. Sampling was performed from a patient who underwent chemoradiotherapy. These receptors were obtained from a human donor with HPV-associated anogenital cancer. The CDR3 runs from the conserved cysteine through the conserved F or W.

v_gene: TRBV28; CDR3aa: CASSFGSNQPQHF
v_gene: TRBV6-4; CDR3aa: CASSDSVFSDYGYTF
v_gene: TRBV6-1; CDR3aa: CASSETGLTEAFF
v_gene: TRBV5-1; CDR3aa: CASSFQAGLGTDTQYF
v_gene: TRBV28; CDR3aa: CASSSYLAASYNEQFF
v_gene: TRBV4-1; CDR3aa: CASSHGEGQPQHF
v_gene: TRBV30; CDR3aa: CAWRRGVAGATDTQYF
v_gene: TRBV28; CDR3aa: CASSLPGTSGYEQYF
v_gene: TRBV27; CDR3aa: CASSFREDQPQHF
v_gene: TRBV5-1; CDR3aa: CASSSQTGEKGYGYTF
v_gene: TRBV7-2; CDR3aa: CASSLQGNGELFF
v_gene: TRBV4-3; CDR3aa: CASSQGVTRSYNEQFF
v_gene: TRBV11-3; CDR3aa: CASSLGQLTTDTQYF
v_gene: TRBV5-4; CDR3aa: CASSTPMGGLAKNIQYF
v_gene: TRBV2; CDR3aa: CARATSSASDTQYF
v_gene: TRBV5-1; CDR3aa: CASSLGTNVLTF
v_gene: TRBV7-8; CDR3aa: CASRRTPGQLYNEQFF
v_gene: TRBV7-7; CDR3aa: CASSSQLAGTNEQFF
v_gene: TRBV15; CDR3aa: CATSRDAQRTEAFF
v_gene: TRBV27; CDR3aa: CASKAGGTYNEQFF
v_gene: TRBV19; CDR3aa: CASSQGQGAYEQYF
v_gene: TRBV7-2; CDR3aa: CASSLAVGGSYNEQFF
v_gene: TRBV30; CDR3aa: CACHDRGGYGYTF
v_gene: TRBV18; CDR3aa: CASSPGTQEPQHF
v_gene: TRBV30; CDR3aa: CAWTNPSGRATEAFF
v_gene: TRBV6-5; CDR3aa: CASRVRTATYEQYF
v_gene: TRBV7-9; CDR3aa: CASTLGATNEKLFF
v_gene: TRBV5-1; CDR3aa: CASSFRTVRSSYNEQFF
v_gene: TRBV4-3; CDR3aa: CASSQEKGPPNTGELFF
v_gene: TRBV7-9; CDR3aa: CASTSGVENTIYF
v_gene: TRBV7-9; CDR3aa: CASSHPGSGETQYF
v_gene: TRBV5-4; CDR3aa: CASSTMGPGELFF
v_gene: TRBV9; CDR3aa: CASSVSGDSFNQPQHF
v_gene: TRBV5-1; CDR3aa: CASSFSSGPQETQYF
v_gene: TRBV27; CDR3aa: CASRSGTSGYNEQFF
v_gene: TRBV5-1; CDR3aa: CASRPGGATKNIQYF
v_gene: TRBV18; CDR3aa: CASSPLGRETQYF
v_gene: TRBV28; CDR3aa: CASSSPRGSTDTQYF
v_gene: TRBV30; CDR3aa: CACRLAGGSTDTQYF
v_gene: TRBV30; CDR3aa: CAWSDPGEANEKLFF
v_gene: TRBV11-2; CDR3aa: CASSWGRRNTGELFF
v_gene: TRBV6-1; CDR3aa: CASSVRPAYGYTF
v_gene: TRBV7-2; CDR3aa: CASSPIHRGHETQYF
v_gene: TRBV6-1; CDR3aa: CASSDTGDQPQHF
v_gene: TRBV7-2; CDR3aa: CASSLVGGNTEAFF
v_gene: TRBV19; CDR3aa: CASSRNRGTEAFF
v_gene: TRBV6-1; CDR3aa: CASILEISYEQYF
v_gene: TRBV7-9; CDR3aa: CASSPQMSSTAYEQYF
v_gene: TRBV2; CDR3aa: CASSDIQGTSPLHF
v_gene: TRBV27; CDR3aa: CASSLTGGQYNEQFF
v_gene: TRBV2; CDR3aa: CASRNRGTLVF
v_gene: TRBV7-2; CDR3aa: CASSLASGNTIYF
v_gene: TRBV5-4; CDR3aa: CASSLDQHGTDTQYF
v_gene: TRBV2; CDR3aa: CASIRQERNTEAFF
v_gene: TRBV18; CDR3aa: CASSPREGHTEAFF